This T cell receptor (beta chain) came from a study of T-cell memory formation after mild COVID-19. Study-level background: In these data, TCR clusters were largely donor specific.

This clonotype was counted between two and nine times. Via MiXCR, TCRdb re-called the 5' RACE reads, giving one row per CDR3 protein. The sample holds over 500,000 distinct CDR3 sequences, approximately 15% seen once. Germline CDR1 KGHSH, CDR2 LQKENI. The CDR3 contains 13 residues. V was trimmed by 3 bases and J by 5 bases, leaving 9 bases between them. V and J are TRBV18 and TRBJ2-3; D is unclear. The sequenced sample was PBMCs or a T cell subset sorted from them (not recorded which). The sequence was obtained from an adult woman who had mild COVID-19 (a few samples of this study predate the infection). Cell type and time point are not known. The CDR3 coding sequence is TGTGCCAGCTCACCTAGTGTCGGAGATACGCAGTATTTT. As protein: CASSPSVGDTQYF.